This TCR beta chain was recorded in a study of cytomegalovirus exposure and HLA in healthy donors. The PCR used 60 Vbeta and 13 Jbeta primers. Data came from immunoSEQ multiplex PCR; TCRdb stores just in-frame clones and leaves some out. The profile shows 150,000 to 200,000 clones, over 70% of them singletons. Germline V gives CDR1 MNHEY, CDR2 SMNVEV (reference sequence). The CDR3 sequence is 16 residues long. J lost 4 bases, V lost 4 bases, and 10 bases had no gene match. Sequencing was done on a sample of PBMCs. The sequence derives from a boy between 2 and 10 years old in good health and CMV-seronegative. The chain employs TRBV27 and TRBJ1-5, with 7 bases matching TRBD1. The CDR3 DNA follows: TGTGCCAGCAGTTCTCTAAAGGACAGGTTTAATCAGCCCCAGCATTTT. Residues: CASSSLKDRFNQPQHF.